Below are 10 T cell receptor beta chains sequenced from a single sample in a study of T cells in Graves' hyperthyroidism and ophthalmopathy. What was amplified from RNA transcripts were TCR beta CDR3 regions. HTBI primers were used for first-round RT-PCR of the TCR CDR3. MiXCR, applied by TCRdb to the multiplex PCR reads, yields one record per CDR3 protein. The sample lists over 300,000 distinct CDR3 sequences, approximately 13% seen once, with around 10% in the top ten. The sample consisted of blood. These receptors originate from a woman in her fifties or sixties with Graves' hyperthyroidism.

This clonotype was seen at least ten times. DNA of the CDR3: TGTGCCTGGAGTGTAGCTCACTGGGGAAACTATGGCTACACCTTC. Its protein is CAWSVAHWGNYGYTF. The rearrangement joins TRBV30 to TRBJ1-2, with D unresolved. Germline values: CDR1 GTSNPN, CDR2 SVGIG (reference sequence). Trimming pared 0 bases from V and 2 bases from J, leaving 13 bases between. The CDR3 extends over 15 amino acids.

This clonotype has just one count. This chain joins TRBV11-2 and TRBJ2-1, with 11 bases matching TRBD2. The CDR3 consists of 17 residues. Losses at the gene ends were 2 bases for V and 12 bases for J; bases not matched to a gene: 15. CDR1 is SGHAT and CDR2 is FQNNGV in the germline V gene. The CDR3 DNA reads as TGTGCCAGCAGCTTACAAGCCCTGCCGGCGCTAGCGGGAGGGCAGTTCTTC. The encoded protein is CASSLQALPALAGGQFF. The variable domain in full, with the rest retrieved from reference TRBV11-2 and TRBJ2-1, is EAGVAQSPRYKIIEKRQSVAFWCNPISGHATLYWYQQILGQGPKLLIQFQNNGVVDDSQLPKDRFSAERLKGVDSTLKIQPAKLEDSAVYLCASSLQALPALAGGQFFGPGTRLTVL.

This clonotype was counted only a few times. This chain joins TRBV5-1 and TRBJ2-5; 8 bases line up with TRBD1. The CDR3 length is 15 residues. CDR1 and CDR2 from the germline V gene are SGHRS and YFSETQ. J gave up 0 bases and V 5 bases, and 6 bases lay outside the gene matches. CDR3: CASRRTGRYQETQYF. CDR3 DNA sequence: TGCGCCAGCAGAAGGACAGGGAGGTACCAAGAGACCCAGTACTTC.

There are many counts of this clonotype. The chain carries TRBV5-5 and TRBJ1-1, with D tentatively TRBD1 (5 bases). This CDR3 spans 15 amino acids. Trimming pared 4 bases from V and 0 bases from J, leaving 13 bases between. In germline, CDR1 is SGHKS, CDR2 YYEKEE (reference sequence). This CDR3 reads CASSPVDRLNTEAFF. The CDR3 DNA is TGTGCCAGCAGCCCCGTCGACAGATTGAACACTGAAGCTTTCTTT.

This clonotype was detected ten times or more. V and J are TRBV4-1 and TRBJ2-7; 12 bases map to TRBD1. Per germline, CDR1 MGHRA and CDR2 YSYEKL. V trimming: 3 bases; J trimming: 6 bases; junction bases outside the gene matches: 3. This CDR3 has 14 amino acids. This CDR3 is CASSQGTGGFEQYF. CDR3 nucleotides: TGCGCCAGCAGCCAGGGGACAGGGGGCTTCGAGCAGTACTTC.

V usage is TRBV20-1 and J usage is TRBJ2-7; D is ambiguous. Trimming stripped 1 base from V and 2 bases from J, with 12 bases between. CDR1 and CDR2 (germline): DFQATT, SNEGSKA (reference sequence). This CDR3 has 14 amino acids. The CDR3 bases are TGCAGTGCTAGAGTAGCATCTAATACCTACGAGCAGTACTTC. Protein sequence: CSARVASNTYEQYF.

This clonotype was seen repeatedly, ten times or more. The CDR3 loop is CASSQGTWVAKNIQYF. The CDR3 bases are TGTGCCAGCAGCCAAGGGACCTGGGTTGCCAAAAACATTCAGTACTTC. This rearrangement joins TRBV3-1 to TRBJ2-4; D not resolved. Germline V gene sequence: CDR1 LGHDT, CDR2 YNNKEL (reference sequence). The CDR3 is 16 amino acids. Trimming pared 1 base from V and 1 base from J, leaving 11 bases between.

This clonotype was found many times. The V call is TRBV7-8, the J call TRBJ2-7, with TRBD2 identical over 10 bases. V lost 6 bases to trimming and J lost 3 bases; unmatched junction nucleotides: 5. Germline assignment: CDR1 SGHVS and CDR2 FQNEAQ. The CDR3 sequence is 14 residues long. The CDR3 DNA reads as TGTGCCAGCAGACGGAGGACTAGCGGCTACGAGCAGTACTTC. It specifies CASRRRTSGYEQYF.

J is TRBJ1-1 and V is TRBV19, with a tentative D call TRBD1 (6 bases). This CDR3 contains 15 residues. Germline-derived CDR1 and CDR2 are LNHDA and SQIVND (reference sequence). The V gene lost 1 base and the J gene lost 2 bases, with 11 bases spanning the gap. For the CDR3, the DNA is TGTGCCAGTAGTATAGCCTGGGACACTAACACTGAAGCTTTCTTT. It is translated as CASSIAWDTNTEAFF.

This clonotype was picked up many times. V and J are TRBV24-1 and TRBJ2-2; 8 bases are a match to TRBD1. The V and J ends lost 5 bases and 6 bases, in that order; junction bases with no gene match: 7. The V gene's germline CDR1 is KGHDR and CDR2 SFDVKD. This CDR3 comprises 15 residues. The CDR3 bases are TGTGCCACCAGTGCACTAGGACAGGGCTCCGGGGAGCTGTTTTTT. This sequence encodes CATSALGQGSGELFF.